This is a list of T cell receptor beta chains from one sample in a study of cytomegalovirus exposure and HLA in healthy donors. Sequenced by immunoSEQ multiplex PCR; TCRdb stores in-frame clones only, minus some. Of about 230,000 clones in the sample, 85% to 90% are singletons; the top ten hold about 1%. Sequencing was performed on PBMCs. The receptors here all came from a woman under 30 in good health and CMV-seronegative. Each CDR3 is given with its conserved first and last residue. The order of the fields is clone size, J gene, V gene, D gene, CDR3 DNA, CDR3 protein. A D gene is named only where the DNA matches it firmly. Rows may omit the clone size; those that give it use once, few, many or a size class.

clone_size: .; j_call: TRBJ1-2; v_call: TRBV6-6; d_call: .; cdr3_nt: TGTGCCAGCAGTTCTACGCTGGAGGGATACTATGGCTACACCTTC; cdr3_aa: CASSSTLEGYYGYTF
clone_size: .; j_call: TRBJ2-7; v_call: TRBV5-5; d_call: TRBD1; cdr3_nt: TGTGCCAGCAGCTTGTCCCCGGGACAGTCTTACGAGCAGTACTTC; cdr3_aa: CASSLSPGQSYEQYF
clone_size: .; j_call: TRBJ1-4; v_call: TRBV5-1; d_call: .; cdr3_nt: TGCGCCAGCAGCTTGGAGGCAGGTCCGCGTGAAAAACTGTTTTTT; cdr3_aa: CASSLEAGPREKLFF
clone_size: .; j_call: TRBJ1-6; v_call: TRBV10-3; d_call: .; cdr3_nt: TGTGCCATCAGCCCGAGTCAGCCGGGCGGGAATTCACCCCTCCACTTT; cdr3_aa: CAISPSQPGGNSPLHF
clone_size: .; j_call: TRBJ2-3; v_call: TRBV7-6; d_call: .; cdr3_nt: TGTGCCAGCAGCTTAGTTGCAGGGGCAAGCACAGATACGCAGTATTTT; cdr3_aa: CASSLVAGASTDTQYF
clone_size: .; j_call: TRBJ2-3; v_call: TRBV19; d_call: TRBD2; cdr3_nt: TGTGCCAGTAGTCCGTCTAGCGGGGGGGCCATGGATACGCAGTATTTT; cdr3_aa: CASSPSSGGAMDTQYF
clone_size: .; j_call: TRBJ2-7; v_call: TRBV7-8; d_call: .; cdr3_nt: TGTGCCAGCAGCTCGAGCGGGCTATACGAGCAGTACTTC; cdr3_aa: CASSSSGLYEQYF
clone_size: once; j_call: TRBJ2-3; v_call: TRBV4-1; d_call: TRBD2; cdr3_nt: TGCGCCAGCCGTCTGGGACTAGCGGGAGGAGATACGCAGTATTTT; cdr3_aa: CASRLGLAGGDTQYF
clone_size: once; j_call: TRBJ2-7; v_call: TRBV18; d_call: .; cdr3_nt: TGTGCCAGCTCACCACGGGCGAACCACACCTACGAGCAGTACTTC; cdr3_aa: CASSPRANHTYEQYF
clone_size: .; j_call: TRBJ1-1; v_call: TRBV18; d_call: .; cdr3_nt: TGTGCCAGCTCACCACAGGGGCGGTACACTGAAGCTTTCTTT; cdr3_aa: CASSPQGRYTEAFF
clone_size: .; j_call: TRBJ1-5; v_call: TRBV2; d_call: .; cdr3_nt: TGTGCCAGCAGATTGGACGGGGAACTGAAGCCCCAGCATTTT; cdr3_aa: CASRLDGELKPQHF
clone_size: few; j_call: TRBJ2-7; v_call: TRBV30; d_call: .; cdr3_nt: TGTGCCTGGAGTGTATACGGGACAATCTACGAGCAGTACTTC; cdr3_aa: CAWSVYGTIYEQYF
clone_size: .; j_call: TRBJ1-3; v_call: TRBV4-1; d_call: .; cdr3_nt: TGCGCCAGCAGCCAAACGTGGGAGCGGTCTGGAAACACCATATATTTT; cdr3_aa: CASSQTWERSGNTIYF
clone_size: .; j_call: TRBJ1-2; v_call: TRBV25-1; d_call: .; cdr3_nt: TGTGCCAGCAGTGATGACAGGACACACTATGGCTACACCTTC; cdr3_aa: CASSDDRTHYGYTF
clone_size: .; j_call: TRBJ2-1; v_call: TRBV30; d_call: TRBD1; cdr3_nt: TGTGCCTGGAGGGCCGGACAGGCACTGGGCAATGAGCAGTTCTTC; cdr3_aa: CAWRAGQALGNEQFF
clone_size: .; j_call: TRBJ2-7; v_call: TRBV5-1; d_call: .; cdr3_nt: TGCGCCAGTGTAAGTGCCCCGGACAAGCCATCCTACGAGCAGTACTTC; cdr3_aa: CASVSAPDKPSYEQYF
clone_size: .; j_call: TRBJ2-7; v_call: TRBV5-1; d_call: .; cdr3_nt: TGCGCCAGCAGCTTGGTGTCTTTAGCAGCCGAGCAGTACTTC; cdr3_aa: CASSLVSLAAEQYF
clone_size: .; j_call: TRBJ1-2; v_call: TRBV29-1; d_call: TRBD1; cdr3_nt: TGCAGCGTTCAACCGGGACAGGGGGTCCCCTATGGCTACACCTTC; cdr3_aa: CSVQPGQGVPYGYTF
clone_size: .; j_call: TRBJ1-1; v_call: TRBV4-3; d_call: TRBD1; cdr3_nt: TGCGCCAGCAGCCAAGGCTCCGGGACAGGGGGCACTGAAGCTTTCTTT; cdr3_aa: CASSQGSGTGGTEAFF
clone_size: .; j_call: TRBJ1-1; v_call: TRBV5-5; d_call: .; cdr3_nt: TGTGCCAGCAGCTTGGTTCGTCAGGGGAACACTGAAGCTTTCTTT; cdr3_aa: CASSLVRQGNTEAFF
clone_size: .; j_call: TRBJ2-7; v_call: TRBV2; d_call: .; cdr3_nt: TGTGCCAGCAGTGAGAGGGGGATGGTTAACGAGCAGTACTTC; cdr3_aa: CASSERGMVNEQYF
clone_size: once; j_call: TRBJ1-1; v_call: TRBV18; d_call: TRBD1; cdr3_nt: TGTGCCAGCTCCCTAGGACAGGCGCGATTTGAAGCTTTCTTT; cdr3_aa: CASSLGQARFEAFF